These T cell receptor beta chains were read from a single sample in a study of blood T cells in healthy people across ages. From the 5' RACE reads, TCRdb called clonotypes with MiXCR, one entry per CDR3 protein. The sample comprises roughly 1,100,000 distinct CDR3 sequences, under 30% of which are singletons, and approximately 0.7% rests with the top ten. The same sample was also studied in work on T cells of mothers and their children.

Sequencing was performed on blood. Source of these receptors: a girl aged 2-10 years in good health. CDR3s include the opening cysteine and the closing phenylalanine or tryptophan. A D gene is named only where the DNA matches it firmly. Clone size is given for some rows only: seen once, a few or many times, or a class if the clone is expanded.

j_call clone_size d_call v_call cdr3_aa cdr3_nt
TRBJ2-5 few - TRBV20-1 CSARDDGGQETQYF TGCAGTGCTAGAGATGACGGGGGACAAGAGACCCAGTACTTC
TRBJ1-1 - - TRBV27 CATKVGMVNTEAFF TGTGCCACCAAGGTAGGGATGGTGAACACTGAAGCTTTCTTT
TRBJ1-1 - - TRBV28 CASSLRMSNTEAFF TGTGCCAGCAGTTTGAGGATGTCGAACACTGAAGCTTTCTTT
TRBJ1-1 many - TRBV20-1 CSANTGGREAFF TGCAGTGCTAACACTGGGGGCCGGGAAGCTTTCTTT
TRBJ2-7 - - TRBV7-9 CASSLTAGVEQYF TGTGCCAGCAGCCTTACCGCAGGGGTCGAGCAGTACTTC
TRBJ1-4 few - TRBV7-9 CASSLTVPNEKLFF TGTGCCAGCAGCCTGACAGTCCCTAATGAAAAACTGTTTTTT
TRBJ1-2 few - TRBV7-9 CASISGGEHYYGYTF TGTGCCAGCATCTCAGGAGGGGAACATTACTATGGCTACACCTTC
TRBJ2-7 few TRBD2 TRBV20-1 CSARVVAGISYEQYF TGCAGTGCTAGAGTCGTAGCGGGAATTTCCTACGAGCAGTACTTC
TRBJ2-5 few - TRBV6-2/TRBV6-3 CASSTRKDGETQYF TGTGCCAGCAGTACCAGGAAGGACGGAGAGACCCAGTACTTC
TRBJ1-1 few - TRBV5-6 CASSKDSWATEAFF TGTGCCAGCAGCAAGGACAGCTGGGCCACTGAAGCTTTCTTT
TRBJ1-3 - TRBD1 TRBV5-1 CASSTGTGGNTIYF TGCGCCAGCAGTACAGGGACAGGCGGAAACACCATATATTTT
TRBJ2-1 - TRBD2 TRBV28 CASSSLFPSSGLPNQFF TGTGCCAGCAGTTCCCTTTTCCCCTCTAGCGGTCTTCCAAATCAGTTCTTC
TRBJ1-1 - - TRBV7-9 CASSFGGIAEAFF TGTGCCAGCAGCTTTGGGGGAATTGCTGAAGCTTTCTTT
TRBJ2-5 - - TRBV4-3 CASSQDRGVGETQYF TGCGCCAGCAGCCAAGATCGAGGGGTTGGAGAGACCCAGTACTTC
TRBJ1-2 - - TRBV19 CASISMIRGGGYTF TGTGCCAGTATTAGTATGATCCGGGGAGGAGGCTACACCTTC
TRBJ1-2 few - TRBV16 CASSLPGSDNYGYTF TGTGCCAGCAGCCTACCTGGGTCGGATAACTATGGCTACACCTTC
TRBJ2-7 few TRBD2 TRBV20-1 CSASIIGTSGREQYF TGCAGTGCTAGTATTATCGGGACTAGCGGACGCGAGCAGTACTTC
TRBJ2-7 few - TRBV6-7 CASSFKEEQYF TGTGCCAGCAGTTTCAAGGAGGAGCAGTACTTC
TRBJ2-3 - - TRBV7-3 CASSPTGRRSTDTRYF TGTGCCAGCAGCCCAACGGGGCGGAGAAGCACAGATACGCGGTATTTT
TRBJ2-1 few - TRBV9 CAGSLNGWDEQFF TGTGCCGGCAGCCTCAATGGGTGGGATGAGCAGTTCTTC
TRBJ2-3 - - TRBV12-3/TRBV12-4 CASTGDLELTQYF TGTGCCAGCACAGGGGACCTAGAGCTGACGCAGTATTTT
TRBJ2-1 few - TRBV12-3/TRBV12-4 CASTISSEQFF TGTGCCAGCACCATTAGTTCTGAGCAGTTCTTC